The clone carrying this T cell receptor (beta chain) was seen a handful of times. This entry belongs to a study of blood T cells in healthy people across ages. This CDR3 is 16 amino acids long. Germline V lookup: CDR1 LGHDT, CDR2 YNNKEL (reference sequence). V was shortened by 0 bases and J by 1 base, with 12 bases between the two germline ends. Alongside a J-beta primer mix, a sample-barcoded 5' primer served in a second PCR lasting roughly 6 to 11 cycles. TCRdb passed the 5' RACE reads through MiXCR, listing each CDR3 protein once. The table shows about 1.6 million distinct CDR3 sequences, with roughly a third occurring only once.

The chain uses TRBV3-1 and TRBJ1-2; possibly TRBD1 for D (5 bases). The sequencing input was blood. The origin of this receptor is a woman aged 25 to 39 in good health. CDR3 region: CASSQDLQDNNYGYTF. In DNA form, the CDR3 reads TGTGCCAGCAGCCAAGATTTGCAGGACAATAACTATGGCTACACCTTC.